This T cell receptor beta chain stems from a study of regulatory T cells in long-lasting Graves disease. This clonotype was recorded at least ten times. According to the study, TCR beta libraries were built with iRepertoire HTBI primers and CDR3-region Arm-PCR. TCRdb passed the multiplex PCR reads through MiXCR, listing each CDR3 protein once. The sample shows around 480,000 distinct CDR3 sequences, around 15% of them seen only once. Time point meaning: newly diagnosed GD, antithyroid drugs for less than 3 months. PBMC-extracted RNA yielded the TCR library. A further study also used this sample, focusing on T cells in Graves' hyperthyroidism and ophthalmopathy. That source notes: Lactation, pregnancy, other autoimmune disease or uncontrolled infection led to exclusion of patients.

This sequence originates from a man aged 35 to 55 with Graves disease. Sequenced material: peripheral blood mononuclear cells (PBMCs), taken at new diagnosis, from a patient treated with antithyroid drugs.

CDR3 nucleotides: TGTGCCAGCAGAGGCCGGGAGACAGATACGCAGTATTTT. This sequence encodes CASRGRETDTQYF. The chain has TRBV13 and TRBJ2-3; D possibly corresponds to TRBD2 (6 bases). The CDR3 is 13 amino acids. CDR1 PRHDT and CDR2 FYEKMQ come from the germline V gene (reference sequence). Trimming took off 6 bases at V and 3 bases at J, with 10 bases between the two ends.